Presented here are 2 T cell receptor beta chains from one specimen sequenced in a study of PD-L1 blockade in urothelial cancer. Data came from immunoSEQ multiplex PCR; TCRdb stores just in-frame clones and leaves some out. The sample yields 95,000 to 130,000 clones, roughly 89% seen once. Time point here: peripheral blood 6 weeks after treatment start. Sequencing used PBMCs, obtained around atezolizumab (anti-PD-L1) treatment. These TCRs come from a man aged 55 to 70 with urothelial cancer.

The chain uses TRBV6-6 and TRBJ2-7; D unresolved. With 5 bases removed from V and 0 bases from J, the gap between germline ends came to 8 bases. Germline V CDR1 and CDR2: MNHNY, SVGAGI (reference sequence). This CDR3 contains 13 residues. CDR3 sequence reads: CASSPEVSYEQYF. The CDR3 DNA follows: TGTGCCAGCAGTCCCGAGGTCTCCTACGAGCAGTACTTC.

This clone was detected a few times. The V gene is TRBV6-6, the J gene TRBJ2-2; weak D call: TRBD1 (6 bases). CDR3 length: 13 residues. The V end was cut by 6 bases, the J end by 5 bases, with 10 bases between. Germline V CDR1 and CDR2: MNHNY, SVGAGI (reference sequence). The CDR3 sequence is CASSSQGTGELFF. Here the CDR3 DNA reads TGTGCCAGCAGCTCCCAGGGGACCGGGGAGCTGTTTTTT.